The rows below give T cell receptor beta chains drawn from one sample of a study of blood T cells in healthy people across ages. TCRdb ran MiXCR on the 5' RACE reads and lists one entry per CDR3 protein. Of approximately 820,000 distinct CDR3 sequences in the sample, about 42% were seen once. The sequencing sample was made of blood. These receptors were collected from a man in his fifties or sixties in good health. CDR3s include the opening cysteine and the closing phenylalanine or tryptophan. Each record gives: J gene, clone size, V gene, D gene, CDR3 protein, CDR3 DNA. A D gene is named only where the DNA matches it firmly. A clone size is listed for some rows: how often the clone was seen (once, few, many), or a class if it is expanded.

TRBJ2-4	-	TRBV30	-	CAWAQRGGQYF	TGTGCCTGGGCCCAAAGGGGGGGACAGTACTTC
TRBJ2-3	-	TRBV7-9	-	CASRSRGPPDTGTRYF	TGTGCCAGCAGAAGCCGCGGCCCCCCGGACACAGGTACGCGGTATTTT
TRBJ2-1	-	TRBV11-2	-	CASSSPPSVGEQFF	TGTGCCAGCAGCTCTCCGCCTAGCGTAGGGGAGCAGTTCTTC
TRBJ2-1	-	TRBV28	TRBD2	CASSSPGTSGPYNEQFF	TGTGCCAGCAGTTCCCCGGGGACTAGCGGACCCTACAATGAGCAGTTCTTC
TRBJ2-5	-	TRBV20-1	-	CSAYNREQGTQYF	TGCAGTGCGTATAACAGGGAGCAGGGGACCCAGTACTTC
TRBJ2-7	-	TRBV7-2	-	CASSLESSCAGGYEQYF	TGTGCCAGCAGCTTAGAAAGCTCCTGCGCCGGAGGCTACGAGCAGTACTTC
TRBJ2-7	-	TRBV7-2	-	CASSDRTPARYEQYF	TGTGCCAGCAGCGATCGGACTCCGGCACGCTACGAGCAGTACTTC
TRBJ1-6	-	TRBV20-1	-	CSARGGTPSYNSPLHF	TGCAGTGCCCGCGGTGGCACCCCCTCCTATAATTCACCCCTCCACTTT
TRBJ2-1	-	TRBV7-2	-	CASSLGGRGPYNEQFF	TGTGCCAGCAGCCTAGGGGGCCGGGGGCCTTACAATGAGCAGTTCTTC
TRBJ2-5	-	TRBV6-2/TRBV6-3	TRBD2	CASSYSPTSGGETQYF	TGTGCCAGCAGTTACTCCCCTACTAGCGGGGGAGAGACCCAGTACTTC
TRBJ2-7	-	TRBV7-2	-	CASSLVLDSYEQYF	TGTGCCAGCAGCTTAGTACTCGACTCCTACGAGCAGTACTTC
TRBJ2-6	-	TRBV2	-	CASKADSGANVLTF	TGTGCCAGCAAGGCCGACTCTGGGGCCAACGTCCTGACTTTC
TRBJ1-2	-	TRBV6-2/TRBV6-3	-	CASSLRGRAFRHTF	TGTGCCAGCAGCCTACGGGGGCGTGCCTTCCGCCACACCTTC
TRBJ2-1	-	TRBV7-8	TRBD1	CASSGTDSYNEQFF	TGTGCCAGCAGCGGGACAGACAGCTACAATGAGCAGTTCTTC
TRBJ2-3	few	TRBV10-3	TRBD1	CAISDTGGLTDTQYF	TGTGCCATCAGTGACACAGGGGGCCTCACAGATACGCAGTATTTT
TRBJ1-1	few	TRBV25-1	TRBD1	CASSDSRTGGTEAFF	TGTGCCAGCAGTGATTCCAGGACAGGGGGTACTGAAGCTTTCTTT
TRBJ2-7	few	TRBV4-3	-	CASSQQTGTTYEQYF	TGCGCCAGCAGCCAGCAGACAGGGACTACCTACGAGCAGTACTTC
TRBJ1-5	-	TRBV18	-	CASSAGDSNQPQHF	TGTGCCAGCTCAGCGGGGGATAGCAATCAGCCCCAGCATTTT
TRBJ2-1	few	TRBV2	-	CASRLSHNEQFF	TGTGCCAGCAGACTTAGCCACAATGAGCAGTTCTTC
TRBJ1-2	few	TRBV6-1	TRBD1	CASRHPRQGVYGYTF	TGTGCCAGCAGACACCCCCGACAGGGTGTCTATGGCTACACCTTC
TRBJ1-2	few	TRBV7-9	-	CASSPGAYNYGYTF	TGTGCCAGCAGTCCAGGGGCCTATAACTATGGCTACACCTTC
TRBJ1-2	-	TRBV18	-	CASSRSGPISGGYTF	TGTGCCAGCTCACGAAGCGGACCGATCTCTGGAGGCTACACCTTC
TRBJ1-4	-	TRBV5-1	TRBD1	CASSLGAGGFEKLFF	TGTGCCAGCAGCTTGGGGGCAGGGGGCTTTGAAAAACTGTTTTTT
TRBJ1-2	-	TRBV30	-	CAWSRGGGYGYTF	TGTGCCTGGAGTCGAGGGGGGGGCTATGGCTACACCTTC
TRBJ2-5	-	TRBV7-6	-	CASSPLDDQYF	TGTGCCAGCAGCCCCTTGGATGACCAGTACTTC
TRBJ2-7	-	TRBV7-9	TRBD1	CASSPMSGTDSYEQYF	TGTGCCAGCAGCCCAATGTCCGGGACAGACTCCTACGAGCAGTACTTC
TRBJ2-5	many	TRBV18	-	CASSPRQAFKEQYF	TGTGCCAGCTCGCCCCGACAGGCCTTTAAGGAGCAGTACTTC
TRBJ2-1	few	TRBV12-3/TRBV12-4	TRBD2	CASRRLAGAYNEQFF	TGTGCCAGCAGACGACTAGCGGGGGCCTACAATGAGCAGTTCTTC
TRBJ2-5	-	TRBV2	-	CASSDQGNEQYF	TGTGCCAGCAGTGATCAAGGCAATGAGCAGTACTTC